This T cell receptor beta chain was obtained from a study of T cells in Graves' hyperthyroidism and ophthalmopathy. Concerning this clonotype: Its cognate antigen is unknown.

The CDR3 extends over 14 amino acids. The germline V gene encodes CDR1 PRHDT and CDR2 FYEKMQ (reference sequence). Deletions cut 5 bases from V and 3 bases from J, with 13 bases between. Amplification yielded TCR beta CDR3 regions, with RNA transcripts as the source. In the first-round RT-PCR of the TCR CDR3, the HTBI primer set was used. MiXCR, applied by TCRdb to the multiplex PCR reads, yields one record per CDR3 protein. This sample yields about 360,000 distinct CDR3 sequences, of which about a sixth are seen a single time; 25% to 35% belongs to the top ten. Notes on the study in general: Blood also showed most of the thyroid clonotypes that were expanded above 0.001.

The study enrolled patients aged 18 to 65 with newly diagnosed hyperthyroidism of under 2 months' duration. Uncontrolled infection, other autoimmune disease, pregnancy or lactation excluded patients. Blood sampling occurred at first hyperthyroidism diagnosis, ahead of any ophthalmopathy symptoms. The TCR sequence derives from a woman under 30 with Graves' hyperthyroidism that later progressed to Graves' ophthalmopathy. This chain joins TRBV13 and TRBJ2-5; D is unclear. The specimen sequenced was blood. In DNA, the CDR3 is TGTGCCAGCAGCACCGAGGAAACGGAAGAGACCCAGTACTTC. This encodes CASSTEETEETQYF.